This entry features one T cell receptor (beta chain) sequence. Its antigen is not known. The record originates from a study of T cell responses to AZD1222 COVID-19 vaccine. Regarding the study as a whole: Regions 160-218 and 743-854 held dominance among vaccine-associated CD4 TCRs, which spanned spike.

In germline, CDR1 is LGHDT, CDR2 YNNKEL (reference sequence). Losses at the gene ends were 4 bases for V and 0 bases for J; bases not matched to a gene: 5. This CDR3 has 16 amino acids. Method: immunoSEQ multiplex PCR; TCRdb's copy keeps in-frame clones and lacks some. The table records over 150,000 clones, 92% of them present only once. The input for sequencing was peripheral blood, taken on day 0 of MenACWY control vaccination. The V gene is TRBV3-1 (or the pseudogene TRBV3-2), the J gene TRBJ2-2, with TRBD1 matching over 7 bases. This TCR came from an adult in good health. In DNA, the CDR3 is TGTGCCAGCAGCCGCCAGACAGGGACGAACACCGGGGAGCTGTTTTTT. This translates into CASSRQTGTNTGELFF.